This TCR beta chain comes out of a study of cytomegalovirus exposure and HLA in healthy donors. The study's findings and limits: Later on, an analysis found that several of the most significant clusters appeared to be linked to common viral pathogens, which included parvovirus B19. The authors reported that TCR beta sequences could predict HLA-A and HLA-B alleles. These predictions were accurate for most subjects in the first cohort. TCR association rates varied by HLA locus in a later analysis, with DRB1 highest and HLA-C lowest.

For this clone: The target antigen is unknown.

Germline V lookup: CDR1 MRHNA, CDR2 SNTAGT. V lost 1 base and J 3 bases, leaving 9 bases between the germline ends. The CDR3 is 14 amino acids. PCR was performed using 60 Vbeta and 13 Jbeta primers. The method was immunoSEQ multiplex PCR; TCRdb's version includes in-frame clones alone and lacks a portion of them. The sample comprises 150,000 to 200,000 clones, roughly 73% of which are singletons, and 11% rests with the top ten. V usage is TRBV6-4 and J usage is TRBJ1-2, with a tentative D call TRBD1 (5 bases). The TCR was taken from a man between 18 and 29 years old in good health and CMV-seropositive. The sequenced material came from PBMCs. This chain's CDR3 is CASSDFPGDYGYTF. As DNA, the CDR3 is TGTGCCAGCAGTGACTTCCCGGGGGACTATGGCTACACCTTC.